This entry features one TCR beta chain sequence. Its specific antigen is unknown. Base qualities are not provided; no much larger clone lies one nucleotide away. About 20-55 mg of tumor tissue was diced, and more than 2.5 ug of DNA was typically obtained. The study profiled bulk TCR beta-chain repertoires in matched peripheral blood, tumor and adjacent normal breast tissue taken from approximately 15 patients with early-stage breast cancer. After resection, visually identified tumor tissue was excised and placed in prechilled RNAlater. Tumor tissue (20-50 mg) was diced and then homogenized with a TissueLyser II in RLTplus buffer containing beta-mercaptoethanol and antifoaming agent. The Qiagen AllPrep DNA/RNA Mini kit was used for genomic DNA extraction. This sample was included in a study of early stage breast cancer tumors (dated by TCRdb to 2016 to 2017). The study in broad terms: Of the 15 or so invasive breast tumors, roughly 13 were found to be estrogen receptor-positive, progesterone receptor-positive and HER2-negative. About 70% of the 12 ER+/PR+/HER2- tumors were invasive ductal carcinomas, while the other four were invasive lobular carcinomas. The average read coverage per sample was approximately 9.8-fold. The samples as a whole yielded more than 2.5 million detected templates, corresponding to some 1 million unique clonotypes. Points the paper makes about the study in general: Enriched TCRB sequences shared across patients were mostly commonly generated sequences, unlikely to play an important role in the tumor microenvironment. Analysis by tumor subtype was prevented by the small cohort size. Chain pairing and functional markers such as CD4, CD8 and FOXP3 were not captured by bulk genomic DNA sequencing of unsorted cells. Compared with adjacent normal breast tissue, tumors had roughly 2.5-fold higher T cell density and higher clonality. Repertoires from blood and normal breast were more alike than repertoires from blood and tumor, and in 14 of 16 patients, comparing each tissue with blood separated tumor from normal.

The germline V gene provides CDR1 MNHNS and CDR2 SASEGT. CDR3 length: 14 amino acids, cysteine to phenylalanine. The CDR3 DNA has 42 bases and is translated from base 1. V was cut back by 9 bases and J by 8 bases, leaving a gap of 22 bases between them. Each sample was amplified as two independent genomic DNA replicates: about 0.54 ug for blood and around 1.5 ug for tumor or normal breast. TCRB sequencing of genomic DNA was carried out with the ImmunoSeq Intro kit according to the manufacturer's instructions. For absolute quantification, the roughly 34-cycle multiplex PCR included proprietary primers along with spike-in control sequences. An 87-bp fragment spanning the CDR3 and flanking V and J genes was sequenced with single-end 150-bp reads. Each lane of an Illumina MiSeq running version 3.0 chemistry carried seven multiplexed samples, with two replicates apiece. The authors' pipeline ran thus. Raw data were processed by the vendor's proprietary pipeline, with both replicates merged into one result per sample. A clonotype was defined as productive rearrangements that share the same V-gene family, CDR3 amino acid sequence and J-gene segment. Clonality was calculated as 1 minus the normalized Shannon entropy (Pielou evenness) of TCRB abundances. To estimate T cell density, the total number of templates was divided by the number of input cells, which was inferred from the amount of DNA input. Recon with default parameters was used to estimate total repertoire diversity and clonality. A clonotype counted as tumor-enriched if its abundance in tumor exceeded 0.1% and was at least 32-fold higher than its abundance in normal breast. This is the immuneACCESS table as TCRdb keeps it, with only in-frame sequences that have V and J called. A part of the clones is gone; compared with another copy, unresolved V genes explain less than half, and the rest is unexplained. The D gene and trimming were derived from the DNA, and the V and J assignments and clone size from that table. In all, the sample holds some 4,400 clones, and around 64% of those were seen once. The top ten clones comprise over 15% of the sample.

Sequenced input: breast tumor tissue. The V and J segments used are TRBV6-1 and TRBJ1-1; D gene: possibly TRBD1, on 5 matching bases. The clonotype was recovered from a person aged 45-60 years with breast cancer. CDR3 reads: CASDSISGSLEAFF. The nucleotides read TGTGCCAGTGATTCCATTTCAGGGTCGCTAGAAGCTTTCTTT.